The next 8 T cell receptor beta chains were all read from a single sample in a study of OX40 agonist ivuxolimab in advanced cancers. Receptor libraries were prepared by the immunoSEQ multiplex PCR assay. Drawn from immuneACCESS, this table holds only the in-frame rearrangements with V and J called that TCRdb kept. Clones are partly lost; checked studies trace under half to an unresolved V gene and leave the rest unexplained. In this sample the table shows about 65,000 clones, 80% to 90% of which occur a single time. Of the sample, 0.3% to 0.45% falls within the top ten clones. The sample consisted of CD4+ or CD8+ T cells sorted from blood, taken in a trial of the OX40 agonist ivuxolimab. The receptor set was obtained from an adult with an advanced solid tumor such as melanoma, head and neck, liver or kidney cancer.

The rearrangement links TRBV25-1 to TRBJ1-2; D is uncertain. CDR1 is MGHDK and CDR2 is SYGVNS in the germline V gene. The CDR3 is made up of 12 amino acids. V was cut by 4 bases and J by 4 bases, with 7 bases left in between. The chain's CDR3 is CASSVHSYGYTF. CDR3 bases: TGTGCCAGCAGTGTTCACAGCTATGGCTACACCTTC.

This chain uses TRBV7-2 with TRBJ2-7; 8 bases agree with TRBD2. The germline gives CDR1 SGHTA, CDR2 FQGNSA. The trim removed 5 bases at V and 2 bases at J, leaving 8 bases unmatched. The CDR3 consists of 15 residues. The CDR3 DNA follows: TGTGCCAGCAGCCTACCGGGACTAGGAACCTACGAGCAGTACTTC. Translated, it gives CASSLPGLGTYEQYF.

The chain is built from TRBV7-2 and TRBJ1-4; D is uncertain. The CDR3 length is 14 residues. From germline, CDR1 is SGHTA and CDR2 FQGNSA. V dropped 7 bases and J dropped 7 bases, with 16 bases sitting between them. In DNA, the CDR3 is TGTGCCAGCACTTTCGGGATGGTTCGTGAAAAACTGTTTTTT. The encoded protein is CASTFGMVREKLFF.

The chain links TRBV15 to TRBJ2-3, with 11 bases fitting TRBD2. The CDR3 covers 14 residues. The junction had 0 bases not matched to a gene; V was cut back by 1 base and J by 6 bases. Germline CDR1 is LNHNV and CDR2 is YYDKDF (reference sequence). Written as DNA, the CDR3 is TGTGCCACCAGCAGAGGACTAGCGGGGGATACGCAGTATTTT. Its translation is CATSRGLAGDTQYF. Drawing the rest from reference TRBV15 and TRBJ2-3, the complete variable domain is DAMVIQNPRYQVTQFGKPVTLSCSQTLNHNVMYWYQQKSSQAPKLLFHYYDKDFNNEADTPDNFQSRRPNTSFCFLDIRSPGLGDTAMYLCATSRGLAGDTQYFGPGTRLTVL.

The chain combines TRBV11-2 with TRBJ2-7; 10 nucleotides align to TRBD1. V dropped 1 base and J dropped 5; count of bases not matched to a gene: 5. This CDR3 spans 15 amino acids. Germline values: CDR1 SGHAT, CDR2 FQNNGV. The CDR3 region has the DNA TGTGCCAGCAGCTTAGGGGACAGGGGTTTCAACGAGCAGTACTTC. It translates to CASSLGDRGFNEQYF.

The chain recombines TRBV7-9 with TRBJ2-3, with a possible D match to TRBD2 (6 bases). This CDR3 spans 15 amino acids. Deletions cut 3 bases from V and 4 bases from J, with 14 bases between. From germline, CDR1 is SEHNR and CDR2 FQNEAQ (reference sequence). The CDR3 DNA reads TGTGCCAGCAGCTTGGAGGGGACTGCCGCAGATACGCAGTATTTT. As protein: CASSLEGTAADTQYF.

The rearrangement uses TRBV4-3 and TRBJ1-2, with a weak D call TRBD1 (5 bases). The CDR3 has 14 amino acids. V lost 3 bases and J lost 8, with 16 bases in between. Looked up from germline, CDR1 is LGHNA and CDR2 is YSLEER. The CDR3 sequence: CASSQEQALGGYTF. The CDR3 DNA follows: TGCGCCAGCAGCCAGGAACAGGCCCTAGGAGGCTACACCTTC.

As DNA, the CDR3 is TGTGCCAGCAGCTTAAGAGGACTAGCGGGGGATATCACAGATACGCAGTATTTT. This gives the protein CASSLRGLAGDITDTQYF. This chain links TRBV7-3 with TRBJ2-3; 13 bases map to TRBD2. The length of the CDR3 is 18 residues. The V segment lost 1 base and the J segment 2 bases; nucleotides outside the gene matches: 6. Germline CDR1 SGHTA, CDR2 FQGTGA.